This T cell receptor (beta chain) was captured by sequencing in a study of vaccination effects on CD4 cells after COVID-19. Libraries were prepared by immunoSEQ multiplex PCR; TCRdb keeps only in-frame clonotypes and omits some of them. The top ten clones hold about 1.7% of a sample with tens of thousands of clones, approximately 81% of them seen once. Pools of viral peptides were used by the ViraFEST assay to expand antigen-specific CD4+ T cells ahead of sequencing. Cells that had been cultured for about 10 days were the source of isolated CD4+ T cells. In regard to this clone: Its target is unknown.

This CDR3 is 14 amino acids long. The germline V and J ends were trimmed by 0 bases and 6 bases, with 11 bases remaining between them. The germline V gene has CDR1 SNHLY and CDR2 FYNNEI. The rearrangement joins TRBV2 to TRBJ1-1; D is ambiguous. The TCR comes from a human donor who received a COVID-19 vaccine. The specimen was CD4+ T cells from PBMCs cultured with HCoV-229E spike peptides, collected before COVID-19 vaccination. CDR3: CASSEALLRAEAFF. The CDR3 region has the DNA TGTGCCAGCAGTGAAGCGCTTTTAAGGGCTGAAGCTTTCTTT.